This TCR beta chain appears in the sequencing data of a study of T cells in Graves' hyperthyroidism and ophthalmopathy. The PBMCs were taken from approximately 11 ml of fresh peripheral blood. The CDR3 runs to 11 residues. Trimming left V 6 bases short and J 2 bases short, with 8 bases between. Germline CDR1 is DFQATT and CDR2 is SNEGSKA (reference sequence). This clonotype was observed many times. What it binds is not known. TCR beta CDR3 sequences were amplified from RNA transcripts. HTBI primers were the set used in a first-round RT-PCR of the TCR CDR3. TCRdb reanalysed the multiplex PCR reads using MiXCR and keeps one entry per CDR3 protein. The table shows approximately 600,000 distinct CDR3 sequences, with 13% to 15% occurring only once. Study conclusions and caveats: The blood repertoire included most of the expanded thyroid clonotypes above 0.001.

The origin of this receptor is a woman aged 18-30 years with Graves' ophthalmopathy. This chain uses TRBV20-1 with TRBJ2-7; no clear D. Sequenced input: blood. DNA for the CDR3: TGCAGTGCACAACGAGCCTACGAGCAGTACTTC. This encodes CSAQRAYEQYF.